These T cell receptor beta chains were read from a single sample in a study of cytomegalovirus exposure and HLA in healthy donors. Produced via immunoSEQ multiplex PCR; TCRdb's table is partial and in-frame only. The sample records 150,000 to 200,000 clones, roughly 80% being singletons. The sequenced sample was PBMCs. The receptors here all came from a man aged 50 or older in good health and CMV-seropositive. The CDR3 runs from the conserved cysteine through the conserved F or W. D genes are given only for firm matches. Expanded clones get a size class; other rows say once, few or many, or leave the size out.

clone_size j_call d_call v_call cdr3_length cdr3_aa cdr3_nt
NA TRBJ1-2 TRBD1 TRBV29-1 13 CSVAQGAVYGYTF TGCAGCGTTGCACAGGGGGCGGTCTATGGCTACACCTTC
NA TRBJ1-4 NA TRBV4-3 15 CASSQEVDTGEKLFF TGCGCCAGCAGCCAAGAAGTTGATACAGGGGAAAAACTGTTTTTT
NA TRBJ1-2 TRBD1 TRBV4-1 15 CASSQDPGQGYGYTF TGCGCCAGCAGCCAGGACCCGGGACAGGGGTATGGCTACACCTTC
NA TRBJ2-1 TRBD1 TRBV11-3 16 CASSSPRGQSGSEQFF TGTGCCAGCAGCTCCCCCAGGGGGCAGTCCGGGAGTGAGCAGTTCTTC
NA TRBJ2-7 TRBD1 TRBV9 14 CASSPRDRNYEQYF TGTGCCAGCAGCCCCCGGGACAGAAACTACGAGCAGTACTTC
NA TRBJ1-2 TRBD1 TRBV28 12 CASQRTGYGYTF TGTGCCAGCCAACGGACAGGCTATGGCTACACCTTC
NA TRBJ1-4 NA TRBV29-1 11 CSACYNEKLFF TGCAGCGCTTGCTATAATGAAAAACTGTTTTTT
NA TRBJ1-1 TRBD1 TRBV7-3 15 CASSPVGQGITEAFF TGTGCCAGCAGCCCAGTGGGACAGGGAATCACTGAAGCTTTCTTT
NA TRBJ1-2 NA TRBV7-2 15 CASSLATSDRHGYTF TGTGCCAGCAGCTTAGCGACATCCGACCGACATGGCTACACCTTC
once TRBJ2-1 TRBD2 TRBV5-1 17 CASSLGASGGTANEQFF TGCGCCAGCAGCTTGGGCGCTAGCGGGGGGACCGCCAATGAGCAGTTCTTC
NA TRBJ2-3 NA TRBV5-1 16 CASSLGAEEFTDTQYF TGCGCCAGCAGCTTGGGAGCTGAAGAGTTCACAGATACGCAGTATTTT
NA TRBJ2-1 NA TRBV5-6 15 CASSFTGSSYNEQFF TGTGCCAGCAGCTTTACCGGGTCTTCCTACAATGAGCAGTTCTTC
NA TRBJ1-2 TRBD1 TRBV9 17 CASSPEAGTGTSRGYTF TGTGCCAGCAGTCCAGAGGCCGGGACAGGGACCTCGCGGGGCTACACCTTC
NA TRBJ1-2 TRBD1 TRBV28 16 CASSLVTGAASSGYTF TGTGCCAGCAGTTTGGTCACAGGGGCCGCAAGCTCAGGCTACACCTTC
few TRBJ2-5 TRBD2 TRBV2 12 CASLGGGETQYF TGTGCCAGTCTGGGGGGGGGAGAGACCCAGTACTTC
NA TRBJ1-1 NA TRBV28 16 CASSPPRTWRDTEAFF TGTGCCAGCAGTCCTCCACGGACGTGGAGGGACACTGAAGCTTTCTTT
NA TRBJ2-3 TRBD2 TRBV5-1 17 CASSHGTSGGPTDTQYF TGCGCCAGCAGCCACGGGACTAGCGGGGGACCCACAGATACGCAGTATTTT
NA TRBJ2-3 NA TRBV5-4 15 CASSWAGATTDTQYF TGTGCCAGCAGCTGGGCAGGGGCGACCACAGATACGCAGTATTTT
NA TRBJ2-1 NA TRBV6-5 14 CASRIGLLGDEQFF TGTGCCAGCAGAATAGGACTCTTAGGCGATGAGCAGTTCTTC